These 28 T cell receptor beta chains share one sample of origin, sequenced in a study of T cell repertoires in aging, cancer and after chemotherapy. Amplification of TCR beta used genomic DNA extracted from peripheral blood. Rearranged V-D-J TRB sequences were amplified with a mixed TRB-A/B primer pool. MiXCR, applied by TCRdb to the multiplex PCR reads, yields one record per CDR3 protein. The table includes some 4,300 distinct CDR3 sequences, approximately 26% detected once. Sequenced input: blood. The receptors come from a human donor with a blood cancer.

In regard to this clonotype: A much more abundant neighbour one base away suggests this may be a read error. V and J are TRBV6-2 or TRBV6-3 and TRBJ2-7; possible D gene TRBD2, 7 bases. Per germline, CDR1 MNHEY and CDR2 SVGEGT. The CDR3 covers 14 residues. The ends were cut back, 7 bases at V and 2 bases at J, with 15 bases in the middle. This CDR3 is CASTDGGHPYEQYF. CDR3 DNA sequence: TGTGCCAGCACCGACGGGGGGCACCCCTACGAGCAGTACTTC.

The chain recombines TRBV20-1 with TRBJ2-7; possible D gene TRBD1, 6 bases. Trimming cost V 4 bases and J 4 bases, with 11 bases left between them. In germline, CDR1 is DFQATT, CDR2 SNEGSKA (reference sequence). The CDR3 runs 12 residues. CDR3 region: CSAILQGYEQYF. The CDR3 DNA follows: TGCAGTGCTATCCTACAGGGTTACGAGCAGTACTTC.

Details on this clonotype: Mismatch with germline at one junction end may stem from a read error. This chain joins TRBV7-6 and TRBJ2-1; no firm D call. Per germline, CDR1 SGHVS and CDR2 FNYEAQ. The CDR3 loop spans 13 amino acids. DNA for the CDR3: TGTGCTAGCAGCTTAGATAGCTACAATGAGCAGTTCTTC. This gives the protein CASSLDSYNEQFF.

This clonotype is labeled medium-sized. The chain carries TRBV7-9 and TRBJ2-1; D remains ambiguous. With 4 bases removed from V and 7 bases from J, the gap between germline ends came to 17 bases. The CDR3 length is 15 residues. The germline gives CDR1 SEHNR, CDR2 FQNEAQ (reference sequence). The CDR3 spells CASSYPVSRSNEQFF. The DNA for the CDR3 is TGTGCCAGCAGCTACCCGGTTAGCAGGTCAAATGAGCAGTTCTTC.

By proportion, this clonotype is medium-sized. V usage is TRBV6-5 and J usage is TRBJ1-6, with D perhaps TRBD1 (6 bases). Germline loops: CDR1 MNHEY, CDR2 SVGAGI. The CDR3 covers 15 residues. V lost 6 bases to trimming and J lost 3 bases, with 12 bases between them. CDR3: CASRPGQIYNSPLHF. In DNA, the CDR3 is TGTGCCAGCAGACCCGGACAGATCTATAATTCACCCCTCCACTTT.

This clonotype is deemed medium-sized. V is TRBV14 and J is TRBJ2-2; D not certain. Trimming left V 2 bases short and J 4 bases short, with 8 bases between. Germline V gene sequence: CDR1 SGHDN, CDR2 FVKESK. The CDR3 totals 14 residues. CDR3 in amino acids: CASSQPCSTGELFF. CDR3 DNA: TGTGCCAGCAGCCAACCCTGTAGCACCGGGGAGCTGTTTTTT.

This clonotype showed up just a few times. This sequence joins TRBV12-3 or TRBV12-4 and TRBJ2-3, with D perhaps matching TRBD1 or TRBD2 (5 bases each). Trimming pared 6 bases from V and 1 base from J, leaving 14 bases between. This CDR3 is built from 15 residues. For the CDR3, the DNA is TGTGCCAGCAGGGGATCTAGCAGGGGCACAGATACGCAGTATTTT. Its protein is CASRGSSRGTDTQYF.

This clonotype turned up a few times. The CDR3 bases are TGTGCCAGCAGCTCGCGGACTTTTGGCTACACCTTC. Residues: CASSSRTFGYTF. This chain links TRBV7-2 with TRBJ1-2; D is unclear. Germline lookup yields CDR1 SGHTA and CDR2 FQGNSA. V lost 4 bases and J lost 7, with 10 bases in between. The CDR3 consists of 12 residues.

This clonotype occurred a few times. The V and J genes are TRBV7-9 and TRBJ1-6, with a possible D match to TRBD1 (5 bases). With 1 base removed from V and 6 bases from J, the gap between germline ends came to 13 bases. Germline-derived CDR1 and CDR2 are SEHNR and FQNEAQ (reference sequence). There are 16 residues in the CDR3. This CDR3 is CASSLGSGTGNSPLHF. The CDR3 DNA reads as TGTGCCAGCAGCTTAGGGTCAGGGACGGGTAATTCACCCCTCCACTTT.

Details on this clonotype: This sequence may be a read error, since a much larger clone differs from it by one base. The V and J genes are TRBV12-3 or TRBV12-4 and TRBJ2-1, with D unclear. CDR3 length: 11 amino acids. The CDR3: CAGSFGREQFF. The CDR3 region has the DNA TGTGCCGGCAGTTTTGGAAGAGAGCAGTTCTTC.

Relative to its sample, this clonotype is medium-sized. This chain connects TRBV15 to TRBJ2-5, with 7 nucleotides matching TRBD1. V gave up 9 bases and J gave up 2 bases; unmatched junction bases: 6. Germline CDR1 LNHNV, CDR2 YYDKDF (reference sequence). The length of the CDR3 is 13 residues. CDR3 sequence (DNA): TGTGCCACGAAACAGGGGAGTCAAGAGACCCAGTACTTC. Translated: CATKQGSQETQYF.

This clonotype has a handful of counts. The chain combines TRBV19 with TRBJ1-5; D might be TRBD1 (6 bases). Germline lookup yields CDR1 LNHDA and CDR2 SQIVND (reference sequence). The V end lost 6 bases, the J end lost 2 bases, and 23 bases lay between the germline ends. The CDR3 extends over 18 amino acids. In DNA, the CDR3 is TGTGCCAGTAGAAAACAGGGTTTGTCGATGTATGGCAATCAGCCCCAGCATTTT. Amino acids: CASRKQGLSMYGNQPQHF.

The chain couples TRBV5-4 to TRBJ2-5, with 8 bases identical to TRBD2. The CDR3 totals 13 residues. In germline, CDR1 is SGHNT, CDR2 YYREEE (reference sequence). The J segment lost 5 bases and the V segment lost 2 bases, leaving 2 bases of the junction unmatched. The CDR3 protein is CASSFAGGETQYF. Written as DNA, the CDR3 is TGTGCCAGCAGCTTTGCGGGGGGTGAGACCCAGTACTTC. The whole variable domain, remainder taken from reference TRBV5-4 and TRBJ2-5, is ETGVTQSPTHLIKTRGQQVTLRCSSQSGHNTVSWYQQALGQGPQFIFQYYREEENGRGNFPPRFSGLQFPNYSSELNVNALELDDSALYLCASSFAGGETQYFGPGTRLLVL.

The genes are TRBV18 and TRBJ1-1; D gene ambiguous. The CDR3 extends over 13 amino acids. V was shortened by 4 bases and J by 0 bases, with 6 bases between the two germline ends. CDR1 is KGHSH, CDR2 LQKENI, per germline. The CDR3 here is CASSREMNTEAFF. The CDR3, as DNA: TGTGCCAGCTCACGCGAGATGAACACTGAAGCTTTCTTT.

This clonotype turned up a few times. The V gene is TRBV27, the J gene TRBJ1-6; D remains ambiguous. Germline assignment: CDR1 MNHEY and CDR2 SMNVEV (reference sequence). CDR3 length: 16 amino acids. Trimming shortened V by 1 base and J by 3 bases, and 10 bases separated the two germline ends. CDR3 protein: CASSLFIRDYNSPLHF. The DNA of the CDR3 is TGTGCCAGCAGTTTATTTATCCGGGACTATAATTCACCCCTCCACTTT.

This clonotype has a handful of counts. The genes are TRBV20-1 and TRBJ2-2, with D unclear. The germline V gene encodes CDR1 DFQATT and CDR2 SNEGSKA (reference sequence). CDR3 length equals 12 residues. The CDR3 here is CSAEWDTGELFF. DNA of the CDR3: TGCAGCGCCGAGTGGGACACCGGGGAGCTGTTTTTT.

The genes are TRBV11-2 and TRBJ2-7; 8 bases are a match to TRBD1. CDR1 and CDR2 from the germline V gene are SGHAT and FQNNGV. The CDR3 is 16 residues long. The junction had 12 bases not matched to a gene; V was cut back by 5 bases and J by 3 bases. The CDR3 here is CASSRTTTGVHYEQYF. As DNA, the CDR3 is TGTGCCAGCAGCCGGACGACGACAGGGGTCCACTACGAGCAGTACTTC.

V and J are TRBV12-3 or TRBV12-4 and TRBJ2-3; 7 bases line up with TRBD2. Unmatched junction bases numbered 4, after V lost 4 bases and J lost 6 bases. This CDR3 region has 13 residues. This chain's CDR3 is CASSSWGGDTQYF. CDR3 DNA: TGTGCCAGCAGTTCATGGGGGGGGGATACGCAGTATTTT.

The chain recombines TRBV20-1 with TRBJ1-6; 10 positions agree with TRBD1. The CDR3 consists of 14 residues. V was pared by 0 bases and J by 9 bases, with 2 bases of the junction left unmatched. In germline, CDR1 is DFQATT, CDR2 SNEGSKA (reference sequence). In DNA, the CDR3 is TGCAGTGCTAGAGAGGACAGGGGGTTTTCACCCCTCCACTTT. This gives the protein CSAREDRGFSPLHF.

This clonotype is deemed medium-sized. The chain employs TRBV18 and TRBJ2-1; D not certain. Looked up from germline, CDR1 is KGHSH and CDR2 is LQKENI. The CDR3 consists of 13 residues. Between the trimmed V and J ends, which lost 3 bases and 8 bases, there was a span of 11 bases. CDR3 in amino acids: CASSPAYGDEQFF. The DNA for the CDR3 is TGTGCCAGCTCACCGGCCTATGGGGATGAGCAGTTCTTC.

CDR3 bases: TGCGCCAGCCGTCGGGGGGACCCCGGGGAGCTGTTTTTT. Translated, it gives CASRRGDPGELFF. The chain carries TRBV5-1 and TRBJ2-2; TRBD2 agrees at 7 bases. J gave up 6 bases and V 7 bases, and 6 bases lay outside the gene matches. Germline values: CDR1 SGHRS, CDR2 YFSETQ. The CDR3 is 13 amino acids.

By its share, this clonotype is medium-sized. The chain uses TRBV29-1 and TRBJ2-7; no definite D call. CDR1 is SQVTM and CDR2 is ANQGSEA in the germline V gene. Trimming shortened V by 8 bases and J by 3 bases, and 20 bases separated the two germline ends. The CDR3 contains 14 residues. The CDR3: CSPRRTPADYEQYF. The CDR3 DNA is TGCAGCCCACGACGGACCCCTGCCGACTACGAGCAGTACTTC.

This clonotype is judged medium-sized. The rearrangement uses TRBV27 and TRBJ2-7; D gene ambiguous. The length of the CDR3 is 13 residues. Germline V gene data show CDR1 as MNHEY and CDR2 as SMNVEV (reference sequence). Trimming took 5 bases from V and 5 from J, leaving 13 bases between them. The CDR3 loop reads CASSQAPVDEQYF. The CDR3 bases are TGTGCCAGCAGTCAAGCCCCAGTCGACGAGCAGTACTTC.

V usage is TRBV28 and J usage is TRBJ2-7; D gene ambiguous. Trimming removed 7 bases at V and 2 bases at J, with 9 bases between. The CDR3 consists of 12 residues. Germline V gene sequence: CDR1 MDHEN, CDR2 SYDVKM. The CDR3 reads CASNGGTYEQYF. The CDR3 DNA sequence: TGTGCCAGCAACGGTGGGACCTACGAGCAGTACTTC.

This clonotype has more than one count but fewer than ten. The chain employs TRBV30 and TRBJ1-5; no definite D call. The germline V and J ends were trimmed by 2 bases and 4 bases, with 18 bases remaining between them. In germline, CDR1 is GTSNPN, CDR2 SVGIG (reference sequence). The CDR3 spans 16 residues. In nucleotides, the CDR3 is TGTGCCTGGAGTCCCCTGAATGGGTTTTCTAATCAGCCCCAGCATTTT. It codes for CAWSPLNGFSNQPQHF.

V gene TRBV11-2 combines with J gene TRBJ1-1, with 8 positions matching TRBD1. Unmatched junction bases numbered 3, after V lost 8 bases and J lost 1 base. The CDR3 length is 13 residues. From germline, CDR1 is SGHAT and CDR2 FQNNGV. The CDR3 region is CASGQGSNTEAFF. The CDR3 region has the DNA TGTGCCAGCGGACAGGGCTCGAACACTGAAGCTTTCTTT.

This clonotype was detected a few times. CDR3 amino acids: CSVEGSDRGVEAFF. The DNA for the CDR3 is TGCAGCGTTGAAGGCTCGGACAGGGGTGTTGAAGCTTTCTTT. The rearrangement links TRBV29-1 to TRBJ1-1; TRBD1 matches 9 bases. Looked up from germline, CDR1 is SQVTM and CDR2 is ANQGSEA. The V and J ends lost 1 base and 7 bases, in that order; junction bases with no gene match: 7. This CDR3 has 14 amino acids.

This chain links TRBV6-2 or TRBV6-3 with TRBJ2-1; D uncertain. There are 14 residues in the CDR3. CDR1 and CDR2 (germline): MNHEY, SVGEGT. The V end lost 5 bases, the J end lost 1 base, and 9 bases lay between the germline ends. CDR3 in amino acids: CASSGPISYNEQFF. CDR3 sequence (DNA): TGTGCCAGCAGTGGCCCGATTTCCTACAATGAGCAGTTCTTC.